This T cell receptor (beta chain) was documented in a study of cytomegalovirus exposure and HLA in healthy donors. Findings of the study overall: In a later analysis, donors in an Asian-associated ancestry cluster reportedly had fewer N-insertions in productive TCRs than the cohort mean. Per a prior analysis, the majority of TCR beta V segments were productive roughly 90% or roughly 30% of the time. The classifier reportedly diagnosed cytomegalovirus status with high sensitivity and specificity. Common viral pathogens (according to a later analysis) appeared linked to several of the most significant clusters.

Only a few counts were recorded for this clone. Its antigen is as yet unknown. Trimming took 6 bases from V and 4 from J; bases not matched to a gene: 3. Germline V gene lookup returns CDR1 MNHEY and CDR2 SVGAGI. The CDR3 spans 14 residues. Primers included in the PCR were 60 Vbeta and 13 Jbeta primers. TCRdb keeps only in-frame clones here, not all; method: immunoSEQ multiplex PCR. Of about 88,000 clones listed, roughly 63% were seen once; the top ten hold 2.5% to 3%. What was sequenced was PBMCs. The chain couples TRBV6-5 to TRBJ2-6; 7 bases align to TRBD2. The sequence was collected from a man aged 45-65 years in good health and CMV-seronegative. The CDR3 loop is CASRGRGGANVLTF. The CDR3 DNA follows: TGTGCCAGCAGAGGGAGGGGAGGGGCCAACGTCCTGACTTTC.